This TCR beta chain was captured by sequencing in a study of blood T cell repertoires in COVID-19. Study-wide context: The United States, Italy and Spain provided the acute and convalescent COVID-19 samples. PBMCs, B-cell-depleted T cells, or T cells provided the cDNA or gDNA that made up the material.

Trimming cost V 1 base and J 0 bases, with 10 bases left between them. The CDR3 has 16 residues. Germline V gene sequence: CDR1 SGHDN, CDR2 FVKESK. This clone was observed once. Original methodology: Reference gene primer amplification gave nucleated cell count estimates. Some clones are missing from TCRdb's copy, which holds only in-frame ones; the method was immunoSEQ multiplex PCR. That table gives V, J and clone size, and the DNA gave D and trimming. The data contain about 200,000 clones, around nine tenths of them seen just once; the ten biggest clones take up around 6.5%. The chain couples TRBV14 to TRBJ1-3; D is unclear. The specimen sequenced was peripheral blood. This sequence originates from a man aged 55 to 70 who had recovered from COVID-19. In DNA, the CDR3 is TGTGCCAGCAGCCAAGTTTTCCCTAGCTCTGGAAACACCATATATTTT. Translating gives CASSQVFPSSGNTIYF.